This T cell receptor (beta chain) is from a study of low-dose radiotherapy and immunotherapy resistance in tumors. Looking at the study overall: Each fraction for Cohort 1 was 0.5 Gy, given every 2 weeks, and the total came to 6.5 Gy. A dose of 300 mg of oral aspirin was taken by patients daily for four cycles from cycle 1 day 1.

TRAV- and TRBV-specific primers primed first-strand cDNA, covering alpha and beta chains. TCRs underwent approximately 20 PCR cycles of amplification with a constant-region primer and V-primer adapter. mRNA, once isolated, was amplified by in vitro transcription. Each CDR3 protein is one row after TCRdb ran MiXCR on the reads. The sample yields about 82,000 distinct CDR3 sequences, 18% seen once. This clonotype was counted ten times or more. V lost 4 bases, J lost 5 bases, and 12 bases lay in between. The CDR3 is made up of 13 amino acids. Germline CDR1 reads SGDLS; CDR2 reads YYNGEE. Time point reported: before trial treatment. Each eligible patient had an advanced solid tumor, and these tumors lacked tumor-infiltrating lymphocytes.

The chain uses TRBV9 and TRBJ1-1; D gene ambiguous. This material consisted of PBMCs, taken before treatment. The TCR sequence derives from a male donor with prostate cancer. CDR3 coding DNA: TGTGCCAGCAGCCCCCCTTGGGAGACTGAAGCTTTCTTT. This gives the protein CASSPPWETEAFF. The full variable domain, with the rest looked up from reference TRBV9 and TRBJ1-1, is DSGVTQTPKHLITATGQRVTLRCSPRSGDLSVYWYQQSLDQGLQFLIQYYNGEERAKGNILERFSAQQFPDLHSELNLSSLELGDSALYFCASSPPWETEAFFGQGTRLTVV.